This T cell receptor beta chain was identified during a study of T cells after posttransplantation cyclophosphamide. Cells defined as naive were viable CD3+CD4+ or CD3+CD8+ and CCR7+CD45RA+CD45RO-CD95-CD27+CD28+. The J segment lost 1 base and the V segment lost 6 bases, leaving 2 bases of the junction unmatched. This CDR3 spans 14 amino acids. Germline lookup yields CDR1 ENHRY and CDR2 SYGVKD. The repertoire was sequenced with immunoSEQ multiplex PCR; TCRdb's copy has only in-frame clones and lacks some. The top ten hold less than 0.3% of the sample, which has some 9,700 clones, 98% seen once. Sequencing input: naive CD4+ T cells sorted from PBMCs. The clonotype originates from a woman between 55 and 75 years old in good health, CMV-negative, and a related stem cell transplant donor. The chain uses TRBV10-3 and TRBJ2-3; 9 bases are a match to TRBD2. The CDR3 is CAIRQRGGTDTQYF. The CDR3 DNA reads TGTGCCATCAGACAGCGGGGGGGCACAGATACGCAGTATTTT.